This note documents a single T cell receptor (beta chain) sequence. These data belong to a study of blood T cell repertoires in COVID-19. Per the original data handling: Amplified reference gene primers provided the basis for estimating nucleated cell counts. Clones were sequenced by immunoSEQ multiplex PCR, and TCRdb holds only the in-frame ones, with some missing. From that table come the V and J calls and clone size; the DNA was used to work out D and trimming. The sample includes 490,000 or so clones, more than 85% seen only once; the top ten take roughly 8%. The TCR originated in a woman in her fifties or sixties who had recovered from COVID-19. What was sequenced was PBMCs or T cells enriched from blood (not recorded which).

CDR3 nucleotides: TGTGCCAGCAGTTTTGAACGGGGGTGGGGGAGCAATCAGCCCCAGCATTTT. Protein sequence: CASSFERGWGSNQPQHF. The chain combines TRBV6-2 or TRBV6-3 with TRBJ1-5; possibly TRBD1 for D (5 bases). The germline CDR1 and CDR2 sequences are MNHEY and SVGEGT. The CDR3 runs 17 residues. The V and J ends lost 4 bases and 1 base respectively, with 17 bases between them.